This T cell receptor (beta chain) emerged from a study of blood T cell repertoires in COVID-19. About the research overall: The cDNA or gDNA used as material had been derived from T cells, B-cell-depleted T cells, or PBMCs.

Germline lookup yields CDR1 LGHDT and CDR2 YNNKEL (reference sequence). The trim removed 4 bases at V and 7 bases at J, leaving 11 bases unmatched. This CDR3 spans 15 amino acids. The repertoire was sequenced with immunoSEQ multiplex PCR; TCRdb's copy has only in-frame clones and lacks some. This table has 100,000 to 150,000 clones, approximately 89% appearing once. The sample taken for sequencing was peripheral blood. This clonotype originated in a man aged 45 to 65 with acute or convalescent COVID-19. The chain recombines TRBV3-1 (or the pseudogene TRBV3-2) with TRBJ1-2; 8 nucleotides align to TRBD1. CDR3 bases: TGTGCCAGCAGCCCCCATGACGGGACAGGTCTTGGCTACACCTTC. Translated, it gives CASSPHDGTGLGYTF.